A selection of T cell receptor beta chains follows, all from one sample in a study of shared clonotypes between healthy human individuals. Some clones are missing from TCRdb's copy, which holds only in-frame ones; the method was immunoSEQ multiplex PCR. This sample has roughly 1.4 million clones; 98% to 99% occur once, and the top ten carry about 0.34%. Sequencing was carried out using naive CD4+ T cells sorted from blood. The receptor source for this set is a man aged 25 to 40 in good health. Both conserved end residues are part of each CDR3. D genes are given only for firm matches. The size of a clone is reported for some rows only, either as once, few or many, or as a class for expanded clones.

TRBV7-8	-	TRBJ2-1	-	TGTGCCAGCGCCCCCTCTTCCGGGACCAATGAGCAGTTCTTC	CASAPSSGTNEQFF
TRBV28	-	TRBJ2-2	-	TGTGCCAGCAGTTTCCCTGGACAGAACCGGGAGCTGTTTTTT	CASSFPGQNRELFF
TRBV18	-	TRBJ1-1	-	TGTGCCAGCTCACCGTCAACCCTCACTGAAGCTTTCTTT	CASSPSTLTEAFF
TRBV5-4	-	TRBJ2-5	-	TGTGCCAGCAGCTTAGCGGGTTTAGAGACCCAGTACTTC	CASSLAGLETQYF
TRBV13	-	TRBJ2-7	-	TGTGCCAGCAGCCCCCCCTGGGGAGCGGGTGAGTTCTACGAGCAGTACTTC	CASSPPWGAGEFYEQYF
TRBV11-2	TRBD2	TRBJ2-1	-	TGTGCCAGCAGCTTAAGAGAGGCGGGAGGGGTCAATGAGCAGTTCTTC	CASSLREAGGVNEQFF
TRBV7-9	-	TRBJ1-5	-	TGTGCCAGCAGCTTAGGGACCGGACGGCTTAATCAGCCCCAGCATTTT	CASSLGTGRLNQPQHF
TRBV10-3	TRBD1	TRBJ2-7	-	TGTGCCATCAGTCGACAGGGTACAAGCTCCTACGAGCAGTACTTC	CAISRQGTSSYEQYF
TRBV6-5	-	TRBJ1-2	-	TGTGCCAGCAGTTACGTCCAGGGAGGAGGCTACACCTTC	CASSYVQGGGYTF
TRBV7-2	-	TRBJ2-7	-	TGTGCCAGCATGCCGGGACACGGGTTTGGCGAGCAGTACTTC	CASMPGHGFGEQYF
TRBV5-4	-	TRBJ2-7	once	TGTGCCAGCAGCCAGGTCGGGCCGGGGGCTCACGAGCAGTACTTC	CASSQVGPGAHEQYF
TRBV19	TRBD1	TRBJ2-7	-	TGTGCCAGTAGTGGGACAGGGAAACTCGAGCAGTACTTC	CASSGTGKLEQYF
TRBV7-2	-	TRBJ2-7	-	TGTGCCAGCAGCTTAAAAAATGATTTAATGTCCTACGAGCAGTACTTC	CASSLKNDLMSYEQYF
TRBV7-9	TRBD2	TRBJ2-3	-	TGTGCCACCTCGGGAGGGGGCACAGATACGCAGTATTTT	CATSGGGTDTQYF
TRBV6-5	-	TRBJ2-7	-	TGTGCCAGCAGGGACCTCGGCGAGCAGTACTTC	CASRDLGEQYF
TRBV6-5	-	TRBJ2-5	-	TGTGCCAGCAGTTACTCACAGATCCAAGAGACCCAGTACTTC	CASSYSQIQETQYF
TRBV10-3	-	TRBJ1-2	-	TGTGCCATCAGTGACGTTAACTATGGCTACACCTTC	CAISDVNYGYTF
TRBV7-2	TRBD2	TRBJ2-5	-	TGTGCCAGCAGCACTCGGACTAGCGGGAGGGGCGACGGGGAGACCCAGTACTTC	CASSTRTSGRGDGETQYF
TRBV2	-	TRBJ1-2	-	TGTGCCAGCAGTGAGCCTCCAGGAATCTATGGCTACACCTTC	CASSEPPGIYGYTF
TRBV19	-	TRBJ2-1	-	TGTGCCAGTAGTAATGGGCTAGCGAGGGGCAATGAGCAGTTCTTC	CASSNGLARGNEQFF
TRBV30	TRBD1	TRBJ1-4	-	TGTGCCTGGAGAGGGGACAGGGTGGAAGAAAAACTGTTTTTT	CAWRGDRVEEKLFF
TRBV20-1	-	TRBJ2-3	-	TGCAGTGTCACCTTCGGAGATACGCAGTATTTT	CSVTFGDTQYF
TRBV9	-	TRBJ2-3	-	TGTGCCAGCAGCCCGGAGGCGGGGACTCTTGATTCGGATACGCAGTATTTT	CASSPEAGTLDSDTQYF
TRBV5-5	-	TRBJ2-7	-	TGTGCCAGCAGCCCCGGGACTCCGCTTATCTACGAGCAGTACTTC	CASSPGTPLIYEQYF
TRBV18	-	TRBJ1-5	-	TGTGCCAGCTCACAGGGGGGAAGCAATCAGCCCCAGCATTTT	CASSQGGSNQPQHF
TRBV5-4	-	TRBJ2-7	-	TGTGCCAGCAGCTCATGGACCCACGACGAGCAGTACTTC	CASSSWTHDEQYF